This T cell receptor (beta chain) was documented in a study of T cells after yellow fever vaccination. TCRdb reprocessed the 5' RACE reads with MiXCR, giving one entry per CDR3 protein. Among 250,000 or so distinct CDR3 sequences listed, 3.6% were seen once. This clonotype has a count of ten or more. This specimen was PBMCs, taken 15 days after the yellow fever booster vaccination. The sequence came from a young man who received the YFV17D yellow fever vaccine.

CDR3 sequence (DNA): TGTGCCAGCAGCTTGGACTGGAACAATGAGCAGTTCTTC. Its translation: CASSLDWNNEQFF. The chain has TRBV5-8 and TRBJ2-1; D unclear. Germline-derived CDR1 and CDR2 are SGHTS and YDEGEE. The CDR3 extends over 13 amino acids. Trimming cost V 0 bases and J 5 bases, with 6 bases left between them.